This TCR beta chain was obtained from a study of cytomegalovirus exposure and HLA in healthy donors. Whole-study context: There were 70 million to 95 million unique TCRs (from HLA-typed donors) in an early data release.

Study results and caveats: Previously analyzed data showed that most TCR beta V segments were productive at a frequency of about 90% or about 30%. The availability of immune exposure information extended only to CMV serostatus.

Worth noting for this clone: Its specificity is not known.

The PCR made use of 60 Vbeta and 13 Jbeta primers. Generated by immunoSEQ multiplex PCR, the TCRdb table keeps only in-frame clones and is missing some. The data contain 250,000 to 300,000 clones, 84% of them singletons. Sequenced material: PBMCs. The clonotype was recovered from a woman between 35 and 50 years old in good health and CMV-seropositive.

The CDR3 here is CASSLSAGATYNEQFF. The DNA of the CDR3 is TGTGCCAGCAGCTTATCGGCGGGAGCAACCTACAATGAGCAGTTCTTC. This chain connects TRBV7-7 to TRBJ2-1, with 7 bases fitting TRBD2. This CDR3 is built from 16 residues. Germline CDR1 SSHAT, CDR2 FNYEAQ (reference sequence). V shed 2 bases and J 2 bases; nucleotides not matched to a gene: 6.